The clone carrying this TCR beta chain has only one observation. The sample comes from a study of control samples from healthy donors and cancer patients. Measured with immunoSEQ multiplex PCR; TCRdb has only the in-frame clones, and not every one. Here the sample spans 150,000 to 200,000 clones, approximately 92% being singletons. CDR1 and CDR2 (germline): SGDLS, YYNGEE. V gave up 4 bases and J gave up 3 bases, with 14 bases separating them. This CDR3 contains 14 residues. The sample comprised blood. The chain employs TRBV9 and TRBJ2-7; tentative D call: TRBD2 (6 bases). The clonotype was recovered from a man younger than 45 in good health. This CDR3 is CASSPFSGSYEQYF. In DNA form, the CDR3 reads TGTGCCAGCAGCCCCTTCTCCGGGAGCTACGAGCAGTACTTC.